This T cell receptor (beta chain) was recorded in a study of PD-L1 blockade in urothelial cancer. Study at large: Previous chemotherapy exposure amounted to 0 to 3 regimens for patients. At 3 weeks (second dose) and 6 weeks after starting treatment, blood was analyzed.

Templates that were synthetic TCR analogs were spiked into each PCR. Profiled with immunoSEQ multiplex PCR; TCRdb holds only in-frame clones, not every one. The profile shows 50,000 or so clones, 85% to 90% of them singletons. This CDR3 spans 15 amino acids. Germline-derived CDR1 and CDR2 are LNHDA and SQIVND (reference sequence). Unmatched junction bases numbered 16, after V lost 11 bases and J lost 7 bases. Time point described: pretreatment peripheral blood. V and J are TRBV19 and TRBJ2-3, with TRBD2 matching over 9 bases. The source of this sequence is a man aged 60 to 69 with urothelial cancer. The sample consisted of PBMCs, taken around atezolizumab (anti-PD-L1) treatment. The CDR3 DNA follows: TGTGCCGCCCGGGGTCTCGCGGGAGGGCAGAATACGCAGTATTTT. Translation: CAARGLAGGQNTQYF.